The source of this T cell receptor (beta chain) is a study of blood T cell repertoires in COVID-19. Study information: Nucleic acid was either cDNA or gDNA, and it came from T cells, B-cell-depleted T cells, or PBMCs.

This clone showed up just once. Original processing methods: The authors estimated nucleated cell counts from reference gene primer amplification. Assay used: immunoSEQ multiplex PCR; TCRdb lists only in-frame clones, some missing. That table supplies the V and J calls and clone size; D and trimming were determined from the DNA. The table has hundreds of thousands of clones, approximately 90% seen once. Trimming took off 6 bases at V and 2 bases at J, with 7 bases between the two ends. The CDR3 is 11 residues long. Germline loops: CDR1 SQVTM, CDR2 ANQGSEA. This chain connects TRBV29-1 to TRBJ1-2; the D gene is possibly TRBD1 (5 bases). This TCR was sampled from a woman in her late teens or twenties who had recovered from COVID-19. The sequenced sample was PBMCs or T cells enriched from blood (not recorded which). CDR3 DNA sequence: TGCAGCGTACGACAGAACTATGGCTACACCTTC. Translating gives CSVRQNYGYTF.